The clone carrying this TCR beta chain was counted once. Its antigen is not known. This sample was taken from a study of radiotherapy plus CTLA-4 blockade in lung cancer. In the study overall: Objective responses were documented in approximately 18% of patients, with disease control in around 31%. Regarding the study as a whole: An expansion of tumor-derived TCR clones occurred in blood after radiotherapy plus ipilimumab.

Data came from immunoSEQ multiplex PCR; TCRdb stores just in-frame clones and leaves some out. The sample lists about 91,000 clones; about three quarters were seen once. This sample comprised peripheral blood, obtained from a patient treated with radiotherapy plus ipilimumab. This TCR derives from a human donor with non-small cell lung cancer that progressed on radiotherapy plus ipilimumab.

Here the CDR3 reads CASSSGQVQYF. The CDR3 coding sequence is TGTGCCAGCAGCTCCGGCCAGGTGCAGTACTTC. The chain carries TRBV6-5 and TRBJ2-7; D gene uncertain. The germline gives CDR1 MNHEY, CDR2 SVGAGI. The V and J ends lost 6 bases and 9 bases respectively, with 12 bases between them. This CDR3 spans 11 amino acids.